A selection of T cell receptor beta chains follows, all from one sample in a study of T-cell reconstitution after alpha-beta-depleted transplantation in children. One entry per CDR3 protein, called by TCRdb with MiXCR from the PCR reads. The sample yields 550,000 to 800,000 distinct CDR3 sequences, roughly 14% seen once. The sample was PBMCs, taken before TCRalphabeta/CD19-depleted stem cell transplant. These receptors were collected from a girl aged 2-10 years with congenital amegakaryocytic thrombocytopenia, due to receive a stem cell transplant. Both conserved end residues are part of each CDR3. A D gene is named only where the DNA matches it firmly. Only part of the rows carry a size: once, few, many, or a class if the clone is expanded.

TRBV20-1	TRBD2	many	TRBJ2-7	CSARGWREAYEQYF	TGCAGTGCTAGAGGCTGGCGGGAGGCGTACGAGCAGTACTTC
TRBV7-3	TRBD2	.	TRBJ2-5	CASSLLGGGLQETQYF	TGTGCCAGCAGCTTGTTGGGCGGGGGACTCCAAGAGACCCAGTACTTC
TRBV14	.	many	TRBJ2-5	CASSPKTIQETQYF	TGTGCCAGCAGCCCAAAGACGATCCAAGAGACCCAGTACTTC
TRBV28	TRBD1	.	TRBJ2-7	CASSLRQGANEQYF	TGTGCCAGCAGTCTTCGACAGGGGGCGAACGAGCAGTACTTC
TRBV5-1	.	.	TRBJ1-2	CASSPRDGASGYTF	TGCGCCAGCAGCCCCCGGGACGGGGCCTCTGGCTACACCTTC
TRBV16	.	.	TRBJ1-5	CASTLNQGTQHF	TGTGCCAGCACCCTAAACCAGGGTACCCAGCATTTT
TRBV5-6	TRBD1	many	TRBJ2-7	CASSLVSSGQSYEQYF	TGTGCCAGCAGCTTGGTTAGTTCGGGACAGTCCTACGAGCAGTACTTC
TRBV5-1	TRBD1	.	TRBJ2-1	CASSLDRGTVNEQFF	TGCGCCAGCAGCTTAGACAGGGGCACGGTAAATGAGCAGTTCTTC
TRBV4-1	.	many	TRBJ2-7	CASSRGDAYEQYF	TGCGCCAGCAGCCGAGGGGACGCCTACGAGCAGTACTTC
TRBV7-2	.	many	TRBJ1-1	CASSLYNLVGNTEAFF	TGTGCCAGCAGCTTATACAATTTAGTTGGGAACACTGAAGCTTTCTTT
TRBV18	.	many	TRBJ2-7	CASSPPVGTAYEQYF	TGTGCCAGCTCACCACCAGTTGGGACGGCCTACGAGCAGTACTTC
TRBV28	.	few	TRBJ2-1	CASTKGTATYNEQFF	TGTGCCAGCACAAAGGGGACCGCAACCTACAATGAGCAGTTCTTC
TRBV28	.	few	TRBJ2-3	CASSLTIGLISTDTQYF	TGTGCCAGCAGTCTCACCATCGGCCTAATTAGCACAGATACGCAGTATTTT
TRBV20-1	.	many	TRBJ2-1	CSAFYRDFLHNEQFF	TGCAGTGCTTTCTACCGGGACTTTCTCCACAATGAGCAGTTCTTC
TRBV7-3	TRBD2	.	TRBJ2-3	CASSSNPAGGPIDTQYF	TGTGCCAGCAGCTCGAATCCAGCGGGAGGGCCAATAGATACGCAGTATTTT
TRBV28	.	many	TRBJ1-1	CASRYPGPNTEAFF	TGTGCCAGCAGGTACCCGGGGCCGAACACTGAAGCTTTCTTT
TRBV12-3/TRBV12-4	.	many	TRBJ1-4	CASSPTGTTNEKLFF	TGTGCCAGCAGTCCCACCGGGACAACTAATGAAAAACTGTTTTTT
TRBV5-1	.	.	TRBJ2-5	CASSGEVTQYF	TGCGCCAGCAGCGGAGAAGTCACCCAGTACTTC
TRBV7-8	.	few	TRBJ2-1	CASSLISGWLDEQFF	TGTGCCAGCAGCTTGATTAGCGGATGGTTGGATGAGCAGTTCTTC
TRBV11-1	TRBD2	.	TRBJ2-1	CASSLPSGRDSSYNEQFF	TGTGCCAGCAGCCTCCCTAGCGGGAGGGACAGCTCCTACAATGAGCAGTTCTTC
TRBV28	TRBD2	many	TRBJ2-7	CASSSAGAGGPFEQYF	TGTGCCAGCAGTTCTGCCGGGGCGGGAGGGCCGTTCGAGCAGTACTTC
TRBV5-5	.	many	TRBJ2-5	CASSLRAYQETQYF	TGTGCCAGCAGCTTGAGGGCGTACCAAGAGACCCAGTACTTC
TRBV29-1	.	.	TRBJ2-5	CSVEANGQETQYF	TGCAGCGTTGAAGCGAACGGTCAAGAGACCCAGTACTTC
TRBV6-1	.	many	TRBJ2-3	CASRVLPGVADTQYF	TGTGCCAGCAGAGTTCTCCCGGGAGTGGCAGATACGCAGTATTTT
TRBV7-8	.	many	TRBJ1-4	CASSLAGSNEKLFF	TGTGCCAGCAGCTTAGCAGGGTCCAATGAAAAACTGTTTTTT
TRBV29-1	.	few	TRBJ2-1	CSVCRRDLYYNEQFF	TGCAGCGTGTGTCGCCGGGACCTCTACTACAATGAGCAGTTCTTC
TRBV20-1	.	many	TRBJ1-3	CSAGVGNTIYF	TGCAGTGCTGGGGTCGGAAACACCATATATTTT
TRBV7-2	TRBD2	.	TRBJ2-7	CASSFRGLNYEQYF	TGTGCCAGCAGCTTCCGGGGACTAAACTACGAGCAGTACTTC
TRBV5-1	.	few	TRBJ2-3	CASSLDVTDTQYF	TGCGCCAGCAGCTTGGACGTCACAGATACGCAGTATTTT
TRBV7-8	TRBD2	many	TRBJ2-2	CASSGYRHAIPLGEAGTPGELFF	TGTGCCAGCAGCGGGTACCGGCATGCCATCCCTTTAGGGGAAGCGGGGACTCCCGGGGAGCTGTTTTTT
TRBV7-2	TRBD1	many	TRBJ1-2	CASSPIGQGVGYTF	TGTGCCAGCAGCCCTATAGGACAGGGGGTTGGCTACACCTTC
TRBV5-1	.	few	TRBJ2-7	CASSVRSFPYEQYF	TGCGCCAGCAGCGTCCGGAGTTTTCCTTACGAGCAGTACTTC
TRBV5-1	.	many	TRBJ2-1	CASSLERLGNEQFF	TGCGCCAGCAGCTTGGAACGGCTTGGCAATGAGCAGTTCTTC
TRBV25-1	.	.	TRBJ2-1	CASSDGPLGDEQFF	TGTGCCAGCAGTGATGGGCCCCTGGGCGATGAGCAGTTCTTC
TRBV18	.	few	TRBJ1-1	CASSATGQWGTEAFF	TGTGCCAGCTCAGCTACAGGGCAGTGGGGCACTGAAGCTTTCTTT
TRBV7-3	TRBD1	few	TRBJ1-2	CASSPDSTGYGYTF	TGTGCCAGCAGCCCAGATTCGACAGGGTATGGCTACACCTTC
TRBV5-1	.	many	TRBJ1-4	CASSRDGELEKLFF	TGCGCCAGCAGCCGGGACGGCGAACTTGAAAAACTGTTTTTT
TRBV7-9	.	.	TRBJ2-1	CASSPQVHNEQFF	TGTGCCAGCAGCCCACAAGTACACAATGAGCAGTTCTTC
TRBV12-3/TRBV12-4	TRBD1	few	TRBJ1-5	CASSLRSRGTAYSNQPQHF	TGTGCCAGCAGTTTAAGGTCCCGGGGGACAGCGTATAGCAATCAGCCCCAGCATTTT
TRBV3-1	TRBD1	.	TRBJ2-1	CASSHWDRPNEQFF	TGTGCCAGCAGCCACTGGGACAGGCCTAATGAGCAGTTCTTC
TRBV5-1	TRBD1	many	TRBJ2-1	CASTQDRGPHNEQFF	TGCGCCAGCACCCAAGACAGGGGTCCGCACAATGAGCAGTTCTTC
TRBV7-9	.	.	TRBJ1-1	CASTYGAEAFF	TGTGCCAGCACCTACGGCGCTGAAGCTTTCTTT
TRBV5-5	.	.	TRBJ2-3	CASSLDVLDDTDTQYF	TGTGCCAGCAGCTTAGACGTCTTGGACGACACAGATACGCAGTATTTT
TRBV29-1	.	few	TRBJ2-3	CSVERGTIPADTQYF	TGCAGCGTTGAAAGAGGGACCATACCCGCAGATACGCAGTATTTT
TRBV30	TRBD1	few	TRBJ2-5	CAWSKTRLDRKGETQYF	TGTGCCTGGAGTAAAACTCGGTTGGACAGGAAAGGGGAGACCCAGTACTTC
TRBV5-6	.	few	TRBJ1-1	CASSIEDPDTEAFF	TGTGCCAGCAGCATAGAGGACCCAGACACTGAAGCTTTCTTT
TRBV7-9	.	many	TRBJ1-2	CASSLNYGYTF	TGTGCCAGCAGCTTAAATTATGGCTACACCTTC
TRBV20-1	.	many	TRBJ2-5	CSARNLASETQYF	TGCAGTGCTAGAAACCTAGCCTCTGAGACCCAGTACTTC
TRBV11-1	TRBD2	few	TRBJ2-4	CASSLPGTSGSTKNIQYF	TGTGCCAGCAGCTTACCTGGGACTAGCGGGAGTACCAAAAACATTCAGTACTTC
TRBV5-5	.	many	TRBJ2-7	CASSWTTGNPYEQYF	TGTGCCAGCAGCTGGACCACGGGTAACCCCTACGAGCAGTACTTC
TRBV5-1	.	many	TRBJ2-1	CASSLSQSSYNEQFF	TGCGCCAGCAGCTTGTCCCAAAGCTCCTACAATGAGCAGTTCTTC
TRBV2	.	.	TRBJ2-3	CASHFLQAGLNTDTQYF	TGTGCCAGCCATTTTTTACAGGCCGGACTAAACACAGATACGCAGTATTTT
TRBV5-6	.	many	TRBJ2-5	CASSLSTQETQYF	TGTGCCAGCAGCTTGTCAACTCAAGAGACCCAGTACTTC
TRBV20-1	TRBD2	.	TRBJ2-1	CSAGREAYNEQFF	TGCAGTGCTGGGCGGGAGGCCTACAATGAGCAGTTCTTC